These T cell receptor beta chains were read from a single sample in a study of blood T cell repertoires in COVID-19. Generated by immunoSEQ multiplex PCR, the TCRdb table keeps only in-frame clones and is missing some. Of about 200,000 clones listed, 80% to 90% are singletons. The specimen was peripheral blood. Receptors were obtained from a human donor with active or convalescent COVID-19. The donor label of this sample is uncertain. The CDR3 runs from the conserved cysteine through the conserved F or W. A D gene is named only where the DNA matches it firmly. Clone size is stated in some rows and not others, as once, few, many or a class when expanded.

>once|-|TRBV6-5|TRBJ2-5
CASSYSSKETQYF
TGTGCCAGCAGTTACTCGAGTAAAGAGACCCAGTACTTC
>-|-|TRBV6-1|TRBJ2-3
CASSDRGARTDTQYF
TGTGCCAGCAGTGATCGGGGGGCACGCACAGATACGCAGTATTTT
>-|TRBD1|TRBV30|TRBJ2-2
CAWSTTGVGTGELFF
TGTGCCTGGAGTACGACAGGGGTAGGCACCGGGGAGCTGTTTTTT
>-|-|TRBV5-1|TRBJ1-4
CASSLALAALKEKLFF
TGCGCCAGCAGCTTGGCCTTGGCGGCCCTGAAGGAAAAACTGTTTTTT
>once|TRBD1|TRBV5-1|TRBJ2-5
CASSFQGAEETQYF
TGCGCCAGCAGCTTTCAGGGGGCGGAAGAGACCCAGTACTTC
>-|TRBD1|TRBV6-6|TRBJ1-5
CASSLGQGGQPQHF
TGTGCCAGCAGTCTAGGACAGGGGGGACAGCCCCAGCATTTT
>-|-|TRBV29-1|TRBJ1-4
CSVVRDWNEKLFF
TGCAGCGTTGTGCGGGATTGGAATGAAAAACTGTTTTTT
>few|-|TRBV11-2|TRBJ1-6
CASSLSPTSDSPLHF
TGTGCCAGCAGCCTCTCCCCTACCTCGGATTCACCCCTCCACTTT
>-|-|TRBV3-1/TRBV3-2|TRBJ2-2
CASSQELRGGTGELFF
TGTGCCAGCAGCCAAGAATTGCGGGGCGGTACCGGGGAGCTGTTTTTT
>-|TRBD2|TRBV27|TRBJ2-2
CASSLSWSSSGGELFF
TGTGCCAGCAGTTTATCCTGGTCTTCTAGCGGGGGGGAGCTGTTTTTT
>-|TRBD1|TRBV6-5|TRBJ2-2
CASSYHRGNPGELFF
TGTGCCAGCAGTTACCACAGGGGTAATCCCGGGGAGCTGTTTTTT
>few|-|TRBV11-3|TRBJ1-4
CASSLGSGANEKLFF
TGTGCCAGCAGCTTGGGGTCCGGGGCTAATGAAAAACTGTTTTTT
>-|TRBD2|TRBV11-2|TRBJ2-3
CASSFPSEAGDTDTQYF
TGTGCCAGCAGCTTCCCTAGTGAAGCGGGGGACACAGATACGCAGTATTTT
>-|-|TRBV2|TRBJ2-5
CASSELAVETQYF
TGTGCCAGCAGTGAACTAGCAGTAGAAACCCAGTACTTC
>once|-|TRBV11-2|TRBJ2-7
CASRGDSPYEQYF
TGTGCCAGCAGGGGGGACTCCCCCTACGAGCAGTACTTC
>-|-|TRBV7-9|TRBJ2-3
CASNPGQASTDTQYF
TGTGCCAGCAACCCCGGTCAGGCTAGCACAGATACGCAGTATTTT
>-|-|TRBV21-1|TRBJ2-7
CASSTIYEQYF
TGTGCCAGCAGCACCATCTACGAGCAGTACTTC
>-|-|TRBV4-3|TRBJ2-3
CASSQGGASRVDTQYF
TGCGCCAGCAGCCAAGGGGGAGCGAGTCGAGTAGATACGCAGTATTTT
>-|TRBD1|TRBV5-1|TRBJ1-2
CASSEFIYTGEGYTF
TGCGCCAGCAGCGAATTTATCTACACAGGGGAGGGCTACACCTTC
>-|-|TRBV4-3|TRBJ1-1
CASSQDWRHGMNTEAFF
TGCGCCAGCAGCCAAGATTGGCGGCACGGAATGAACACTGAAGCTTTCTTT
>-|-|TRBV6-6|TRBJ1-3
CASSLTPRSGNTIYF
TGTGCCAGCAGTTTGACTCCCCGCTCTGGAAACACCATATATTTT
>-|-|TRBV6-5|TRBJ1-2
CASSWTGEPNYGYTF
TGTGCCAGCAGTTGGACGGGAGAGCCTAACTATGGCTACACCTTC
>-|-|TRBV6-5|TRBJ2-3
CASGGGVWADTQYF
TGTGCCAGCGGAGGGGGGGTTTGGGCAGATACGCAGTATTTT
>-|TRBD1|TRBV6-5|TRBJ2-5
CASRTTGGAWETQYF
TGTGCCAGCAGGACTACAGGGGGCGCCTGGGAGACCCAGTACTTC
>-|-|TRBV6-1|TRBJ1-2
CASSEKDRYGYTF
TGTGCCAGCAGTGAAAAAGACAGATATGGCTACACCTTC
>-|-|TRBV7-9|TRBJ2-7
CASSLEPPYEQYF
TGTGCCAGCAGCTTAGAGCCACCCTACGAGCAGTACTTC
>-|TRBD1|TRBV3-1/TRBV3-2|TRBJ1-5
CASSQGTGPGKPQHF
TGTGCCAGCAGCCAAGGGACAGGGCCTGGGAAGCCCCAGCATTTT
>-|TRBD1|TRBV18|TRBJ2-1
CASSPGTGLDEQFF
TGTGCCAGCTCACCCGGGACAGGGTTGGATGAGCAGTTCTTC
>-|-|TRBV18|TRBJ2-7
CASSQGQPYEQYF
TGTGCCAGCTCACAGGGACAACCCTACGAGCAGTACTTC
>-|TRBD2|TRBV9|TRBJ2-2
CASGGTSGGTGELFF
TGTGCCAGCGGCGGTACTAGCGGGGGAACCGGGGAGCTGTTTTTT
>-|-|TRBV3-1/TRBV3-2|TRBJ1-6
CASSQQGNNSPLHF
TGTGCCAGCAGCCAACAGGGCAATAATTCACCCCTCCACTTT
>-|TRBD1|TRBV28|TRBJ1-3
CASSLPGQASSGNTIYF
TGTGCCAGCAGTTTACCAGGACAGGCGAGCTCTGGAAACACCATATATTTT
>-|TRBD2|TRBV5-4|TRBJ2-1
CASSLAGGLNEQFF
TGTGCCAGCAGCTTGGCGGGGGGGCTCAATGAGCAGTTCTTC
>-|-|TRBV19|TRBJ1-3
CASSIEANGNTIYF
TGTGCCAGTAGTATAGAAGCGAATGGAAACACCATATATTTT
>-|TRBD1|TRBV6-1|TRBJ1-4
CASSGRQGAREDNEKLFF
TGTGCCAGCAGTGGCCGACAGGGGGCGCGGGAGGATAATGAAAAACTGTTTTTT
>-|-|TRBV30|TRBJ1-1
CAWIRTEAFF
TGTGCCTGGATCCGGACTGAAGCTTTCTTT
>-|TRBD1|TRBV19|TRBJ2-5
CASIGERDRGTTQYF
TGTGCCAGTATCGGGGAGCGGGACAGGGGAACGACCCAGTACTTC
>-|TRBD2|TRBV28|TRBJ2-3
CASLQGTSGVPDTQYF
TGTGCCAGCCTCCAAGGGACTAGCGGGGTGCCAGATACGCAGTATTTT
>-|-|TRBV5-5|TRBJ1-2
CASSSSGPGVYGYTF
TGTGCCAGCAGCTCCTCCGGCCCGGGGGTATATGGCTACACCTTC
>-|TRBD1|TRBV19|TRBJ2-6
CASTRFTGTGFSGANVLTF
TGTGCCAGTACCCGCTTTACCGGGACAGGATTCTCTGGGGCCAACGTCCTGACTTTC